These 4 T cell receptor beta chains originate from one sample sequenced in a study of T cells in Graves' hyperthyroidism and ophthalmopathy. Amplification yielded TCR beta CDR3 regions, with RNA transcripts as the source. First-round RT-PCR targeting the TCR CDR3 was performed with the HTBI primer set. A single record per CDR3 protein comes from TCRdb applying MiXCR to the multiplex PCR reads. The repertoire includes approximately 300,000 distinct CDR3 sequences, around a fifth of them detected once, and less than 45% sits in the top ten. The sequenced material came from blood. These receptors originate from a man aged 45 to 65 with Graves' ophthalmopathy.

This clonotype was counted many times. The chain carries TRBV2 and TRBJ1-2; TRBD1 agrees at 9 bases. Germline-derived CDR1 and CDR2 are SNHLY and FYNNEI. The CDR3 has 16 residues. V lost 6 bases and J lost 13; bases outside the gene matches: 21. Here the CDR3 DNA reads TGTGCCAGCAGAGGACAGGGGATGCTGCGGCTTGATGGCATCACCTTC. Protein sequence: CASRGQGMLRLDGITF.

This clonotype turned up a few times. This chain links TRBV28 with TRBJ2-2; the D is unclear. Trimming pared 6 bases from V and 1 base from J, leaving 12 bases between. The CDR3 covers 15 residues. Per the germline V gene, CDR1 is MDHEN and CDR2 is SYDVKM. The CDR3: CASSPWAGNTGELFF. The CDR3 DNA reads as TGTGCCAGCAGCCCTTGGGCAGGGAACACCGGGGAGCTGTTTTTT.

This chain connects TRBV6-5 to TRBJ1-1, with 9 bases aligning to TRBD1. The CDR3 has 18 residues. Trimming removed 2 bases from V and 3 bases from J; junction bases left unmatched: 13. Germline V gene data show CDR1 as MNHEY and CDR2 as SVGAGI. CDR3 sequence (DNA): TGTGCCAGCAGTTACCCACCCGGACAGGGGTATGAAGACACTGAAGCTTTCTTT. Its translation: CASSYPPGQGYEDTEAFF.

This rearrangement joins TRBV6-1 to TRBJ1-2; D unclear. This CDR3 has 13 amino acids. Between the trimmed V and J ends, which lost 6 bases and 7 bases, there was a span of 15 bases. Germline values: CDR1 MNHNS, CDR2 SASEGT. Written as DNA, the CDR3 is TGTGCCAGCAGAGACGACGGTCGGGGTGGCTACACCTTC. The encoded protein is CASRDDGRGGYTF.